This is a list of T cell receptor beta chains from one sample in a study of T cells in Graves' hyperthyroidism and ophthalmopathy. TCRdb used MiXCR to reprocess the multiplex PCR reads, holding one entry per CDR3 protein. The sample shows about 380,000 distinct CDR3 sequences, less than 20% of them seen only once. Sequenced material: blood. Every receptor here comes from a man aged 18 to 35 with Graves' ophthalmopathy. Both conserved end residues are part of each CDR3. Each record gives: J gene, D gene, clone size, V gene, CDR3 protein, CDR3 DNA. A D gene is named only where the DNA matches it firmly. A clone size is listed for some rows: how often the clone was seen (once, few, many), or a class if it is expanded.

j_call: TRBJ2-7; d_call: TRBD2; clone_size: -; v_call: TRBV28; cdr3_aa: CASSLTIAGRDEQYF; cdr3_nt: TGTGCCAGCAGTTTAACCATAGCGGGAAGGGACGAGCAGTACTTC
j_call: TRBJ1-1; d_call: TRBD1; clone_size: few; v_call: TRBV6-1; cdr3_aa: CASIFPGTGSAFF; cdr3_nt: TGTGCCAGCATTTTTCCCGGGACAGGGTCGGCTTTCTTT
j_call: TRBJ2-3; d_call: -; clone_size: -; v_call: TRBV12-3/TRBV12-4; cdr3_aa: CASSLDSLQYF; cdr3_nt: TGTGCCAGCAGTTTGGACAGCTTGCAGTATTTT
j_call: TRBJ1-5; d_call: -; clone_size: -; v_call: TRBV5-5; cdr3_aa: CASTLDLVEQPQHF; cdr3_nt: TGTGCCAGCACCTTGGACCTGGTGGAACAGCCCCAGCATTTT
j_call: TRBJ2-1; d_call: -; clone_size: many; v_call: TRBV2; cdr3_aa: CASSNPLRTSSYNEQFF; cdr3_nt: TGTGCCAGCAGCAATCCCCTCAGGACGAGCTCCTACAATGAGCAGTTCTTC
j_call: TRBJ2-6; d_call: -; clone_size: -; v_call: TRBV7-9; cdr3_aa: CASSPVPAAGANVLTF; cdr3_nt: TGTGCCAGCTCTCCGGTCCCAGCGGCTGGGGCCAACGTCCTGACTTTC
j_call: TRBJ1-2; d_call: -; clone_size: -; v_call: TRBV19; cdr3_aa: CASSMRTGEVGGYTF; cdr3_nt: TGTGCCAGTAGTATGAGAACCGGAGAAGTCGGTGGCTACACCTTC
j_call: TRBJ2-6; d_call: TRBD1; clone_size: few; v_call: TRBV5-1; cdr3_aa: CASCPGQGSGANVLTF; cdr3_nt: TGCGCCAGCTGCCCGGGACAGGGTAGTGGGGCCAACGTTCTGACTTTC
j_call: TRBJ2-7; d_call: TRBD2; clone_size: many; v_call: TRBV5-4; cdr3_aa: CASSPPGGGSYEQYF; cdr3_nt: TGTGCCAGCAGCCCACCTGGGGGGGGGTCCTACGAGCAGTACTTC
j_call: TRBJ1-2; d_call: -; clone_size: many; v_call: TRBV18; cdr3_aa: CASSPLSGDGYTF; cdr3_nt: TGTGCCAGCTCACCACTATCAGGGGATGGCTACACCTTC
j_call: TRBJ2-1; d_call: -; clone_size: many; v_call: TRBV11-2; cdr3_aa: CASSLGRQGPSNEQFF; cdr3_nt: TGTGCCAGCAGCTTAGGTCGCCAGGGGCCTTCCAATGAGCAGTTCTTC
j_call: TRBJ2-1; d_call: TRBD2; clone_size: few; v_call: TRBV5-1; cdr3_aa: CASSNRDYTYNEQFF; cdr3_nt: TGCGCCAGCAGCAACCGGGACTACACCTACAATGAGCAGTTCTTC
j_call: TRBJ2-1; d_call: -; clone_size: -; v_call: TRBV7-8; cdr3_aa: CASSTRTTFDEQFF; cdr3_nt: TGTGCCAGCAGCACGCGGACTACGTTCGATGAGCAGTTCTTC
j_call: TRBJ2-7; d_call: TRBD1; clone_size: -; v_call: TRBV2; cdr3_aa: CASRLGQGAYEQYF; cdr3_nt: TGTGCCAGCAGGCTGGGACAGGGGGCCTACGAGCAGTACTTC
j_call: TRBJ2-1; d_call: TRBD2; clone_size: -; v_call: TRBV7-9; cdr3_aa: CASLAGGSYNEQFF; cdr3_nt: TGTGCCAGCCTGGCGGGGGGGTCCTACAATGAGCAGTTCTTC
j_call: TRBJ1-2; d_call: -; clone_size: -; v_call: TRBV9; cdr3_aa: CASSVPIEGGYGYAF; cdr3_nt: TGTGCCAGCAGCGTTCCTATTGAGGGGGGCTATGGCTACGCCTTC
j_call: TRBJ2-7; d_call: -; clone_size: -; v_call: TRBV20-1; cdr3_aa: CSAARYEQYF; cdr3_nt: TGCAGTGCTGCCCGCTACGAGCAGTACTTC
j_call: TRBJ2-3; d_call: -; clone_size: many; v_call: TRBV18; cdr3_aa: CASSPPGGFVDTQYF; cdr3_nt: TGTGCCAGCTCACCACCAGGGGGTTTTGTGGATACGCAGTATTTT
j_call: TRBJ1-1; d_call: -; clone_size: many; v_call: TRBV29-1; cdr3_aa: CSVKQGLGTEAFF; cdr3_nt: TGCAGCGTTAAACAGGGCCTGGGCACTGAAGCTTTCTTT
j_call: TRBJ2-5; d_call: TRBD2; clone_size: many; v_call: TRBV6-2/TRBV6-3; cdr3_aa: CASSPRTSAQETQYF; cdr3_nt: TGTGCCAGCAGTCCTCGAACTAGCGCCCAAGAGACCCAGTACTTC
j_call: TRBJ2-4; d_call: -; clone_size: many; v_call: TRBV7-2; cdr3_aa: CASSLADRFSKDWNIQYF; cdr3_nt: TGTGCCAGCAGCTTAGCGGACAGATTTTCTAAGGACTGGAACATTCAGTACTTC
j_call: TRBJ1-2; d_call: -; clone_size: -; v_call: TRBV19; cdr3_aa: CASSIGFVESFYGYTF; cdr3_nt: TGTGCCAGTAGTATAGGTTTCGTTGAGAGTTTCTATGGCTACACCTTC
j_call: TRBJ1-6; d_call: -; clone_size: -; v_call: TRBV27; cdr3_aa: CASSFVTTYNSPLHF; cdr3_nt: TGTGCCAGCAGTTTCGTGACAACCTATAATTCACCCCTCCACTTT
j_call: TRBJ2-5; d_call: -; clone_size: many; v_call: TRBV2; cdr3_aa: CASSKIGGTAQETQYF; cdr3_nt: TGTGCCAGCAGTAAGATAGGGGGGACAGCTCAAGAGACCCAGTACTTC
j_call: TRBJ1-2; d_call: -; clone_size: few; v_call: TRBV14; cdr3_aa: CASSPTVGYGYTF; cdr3_nt: TGTGCCAGCAGCCCGACAGTTGGCTATGGCTACACCTTC
j_call: TRBJ1-6; d_call: -; clone_size: many; v_call: TRBV20-1; cdr3_aa: CSARDLGTGTYNSPLHF; cdr3_nt: TGCAGTGCTAGAGATCTCGGGACGGGAACCTATAATTCACCCCTCCACTTT
j_call: TRBJ2-7; d_call: TRBD2; clone_size: -; v_call: TRBV11-2; cdr3_aa: CASSQVLAGSSYEQYF; cdr3_nt: TGTGCCAGCAGCCAAGTACTAGCGGGGAGCTCCTACGAGCAGTACTTC
j_call: TRBJ1-6; d_call: -; clone_size: many; v_call: TRBV11-2; cdr3_aa: CASTWLRDASPLHF; cdr3_nt: TGTGCCAGTACCTGGCTCAGGGATGCCTCACCCCTCCACTTT
j_call: TRBJ2-1; d_call: -; clone_size: many; v_call: TRBV28; cdr3_aa: CASSLSREQLRNEQFF; cdr3_nt: TGTGCCAGCAGTTTAAGCAGGGAACAACTGCGCAATGAGCAGTTCTTC
j_call: TRBJ2-3; d_call: -; clone_size: many; v_call: TRBV7-9; cdr3_aa: CASSLLVLTSTDTQYF; cdr3_nt: TGTGCCAGCAGCTTATTGGTGTTAACTAGCACAGATACGCAGTATTTT
j_call: TRBJ1-1; d_call: -; clone_size: few; v_call: TRBV27; cdr3_aa: CASSLQSRWVGTEAFF; cdr3_nt: TGTGCCAGCAGTTTACAAAGCAGGTGGGTAGGGACTGAAGCTTTCTTT
j_call: TRBJ2-3; d_call: -; clone_size: many; v_call: TRBV9; cdr3_aa: CASSPAGRTDTQYF; cdr3_nt: TGTGCCAGCAGCCCAGCGGGCCGCACAGATACGCAGTATTTT
j_call: TRBJ2-5; d_call: -; clone_size: many; v_call: TRBV3-1; cdr3_aa: CASSQGEETQYF; cdr3_nt: TGTGCCAGCAGCCAAGGGGAAGAGACCCAGTACTTC
j_call: TRBJ1-1; d_call: -; clone_size: few; v_call: TRBV27; cdr3_aa: CASSPDKTNTEAFF; cdr3_nt: TGTGCCAGCAGCCCGGACAAGACGAACACTGAAGCTTTCTTT
j_call: TRBJ1-6; d_call: TRBD1; clone_size: -; v_call: TRBV5-1; cdr3_aa: CASSHGTENSPLHF; cdr3_nt: TGCGCCAGCAGCCACGGGACAGAGAATTCACCCCTCCACTTT